This is a list of T cell receptor beta chains from one sample in a study of technical replicates of blood from several donors. Clones were read by immunoSEQ multiplex PCR, and TCRdb kept only the in-frame ones, dropping some. The sample carries approximately 81,000 clones, roughly 77% recorded once. The sequencing sample was made of PBMCs. The receptors stem from a human donor in good health. Some clones in this sample may be carry-over from other donors' samples. CDR3s include the opening cysteine and the closing phenylalanine or tryptophan. The D gene is left open where the match is weak. Not every row has a clone size; where given, it reads once, few, many or a size class.

V: TRBV4-2
J: TRBJ1-1
D: -
size: -
DNA: TGTGCCAGCAGCCAAGGGGGCGGGGCGAGGGAACACACTGAAGCTTTCTTT
CDR3: CASSQGGGAREHTEAFF

V: TRBV5-6
J: TRBJ2-6
D: TRBD1
size: -
DNA: TGTGCCAGCAGCTTACTTGACAGGGGGGACGTCCTGACTTTC
CDR3: CASSLLDRGDVLTF

V: TRBV11-2
J: TRBJ2-5
D: TRBD2
size: once
DNA: TGTGCCAGCAGCCCCCCCAGCGGGGGCCTTCCGAAGACCCAGTACTTC
CDR3: CASSPPSGGLPKTQYF

V: TRBV6-1
J: TRBJ1-1
D: -
size: -
DNA: TGTGCCAGCAGTGGTCAGGGTGAAGCTTTCTTT
CDR3: CASSGQGEAFF

V: TRBV5-1
J: TRBJ2-5
D: TRBD2
size: -
DNA: TGCGCCAGCAGCGGGACTAGCCCTGAGACCCAGTACTTC
CDR3: CASSGTSPETQYF

V: TRBV9
J: TRBJ1-3
D: -
size: once
DNA: TGTGCCAGCAGCGACGGTACGAACTCTGGAAACACCATATATTTT
CDR3: CASSDGTNSGNTIYF

V: TRBV11-1
J: TRBJ2-7
D: -
size: -
DNA: TGTGCCAGCAGCTTACGTAGGGAGGTGGACGAGCAGTACTTC
CDR3: CASSLRREVDEQYF

V: TRBV7-9
J: TRBJ2-3
D: -
size: -
DNA: TGTGCCAGCAGCTTAGCTCAGAGCACAGATACGCAGTATTTT
CDR3: CASSLAQSTDTQYF

V: TRBV5-1
J: TRBJ2-2
D: TRBD2
size: -
DNA: TGCGCCAGCAGCATGGGACTAGCCGGCAATGGGGAGCTGTTTTTT
CDR3: CASSMGLAGNGELFF

V: TRBV5-1
J: TRBJ2-7
D: -
size: -
DNA: TGCGCCAGCTCGTGGACGGGAGTACATGACGAGCAGTACTTC
CDR3: CASSWTGVHDEQYF

V: TRBV9
J: TRBJ2-7
D: TRBD2
size: -
DNA: TGTGCCAGCAGCCCCCGTGCCGCTAGCGGGAGCTACGAGCAGTACTTC
CDR3: CASSPRAASGSYEQYF